This T cell receptor beta chain was sequenced in a study of OX40 agonist ivuxolimab in advanced cancers. Regarding the study as a whole: Averaging showed that CD8+ T cells had more expanded clones than CD4+ did. At doses 0.1 to 3.0 mg/kg, CD4+ and CD8+ clones expanded. Antigen specificity was not determined for the expanded peripheral T cells.

For this clone: The antigen is unknown.

Clones were read by immunoSEQ multiplex PCR, and TCRdb kept only the in-frame ones, dropping some. Found here are about 77,000 clones, around 90% of them singletons; the top ten hold approximately 6.2%. V was cut by 0 bases and J by 1 base, with 7 bases left in between. Germline CDR1 and CDR2: SGHRS and YFSETQ. The CDR3 sequence is 14 residues long. The V and J genes are TRBV5-1 and TRBJ1-1; D ambiguous. The sample in question was CD4+ or CD8+ T cells sorted from blood, obtained in a trial of the OX40 agonist ivuxolimab. This TCR derives from an adult with an advanced solid tumor such as melanoma, head and neck, liver or kidney cancer. CDR3 sequence reads: CASSLGPGNTEAFF. The CDR3 nucleotides are TGCGCCAGCAGCTTGGGTCCCGGGAACACTGAAGCTTTCTTT.